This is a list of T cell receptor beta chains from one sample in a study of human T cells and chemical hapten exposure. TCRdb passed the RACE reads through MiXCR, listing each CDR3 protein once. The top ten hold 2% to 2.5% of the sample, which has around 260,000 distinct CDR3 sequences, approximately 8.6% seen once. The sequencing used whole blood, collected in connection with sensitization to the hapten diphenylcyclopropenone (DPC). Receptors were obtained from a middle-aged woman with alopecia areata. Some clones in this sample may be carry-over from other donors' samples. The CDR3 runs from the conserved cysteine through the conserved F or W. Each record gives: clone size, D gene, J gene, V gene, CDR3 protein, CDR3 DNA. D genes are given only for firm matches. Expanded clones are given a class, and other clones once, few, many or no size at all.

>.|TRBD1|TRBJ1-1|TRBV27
CASSSDRGRGNTEAFF
TGTGCCAGCAGTTCGGACAGGGGGCGGGGGAACACTGAAGCTTTCTTT
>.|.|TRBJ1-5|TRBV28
CASSLGYSSNQPQHF
TGTGCCAGCAGTTTAGGGTACAGTTCTAATCAGCCCCAGCATTTT
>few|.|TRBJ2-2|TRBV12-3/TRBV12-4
CASSTRSSGELFF
TGTGCCAGCAGCACACGAAGTTCCGGGGAGCTGTTTTTT
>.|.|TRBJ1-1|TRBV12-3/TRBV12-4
CASTRSYTEAFF
TGTGCCAGCACCCGCTCGTACACTGAAGCTTTCTTT
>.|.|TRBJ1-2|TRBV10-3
CAISETANYGYTF
TGTGCCATCAGTGAGACAGCCAACTATGGCTACACCTTC
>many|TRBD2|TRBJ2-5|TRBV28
CASGRTSGRKETQYF
TGTGCGAGCGGGCGGACTAGCGGGAGGAAGGAGACCCAGTACTTC
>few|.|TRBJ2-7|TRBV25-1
CASSEIGTGHEQYF
TGTGCCAGCAGTGAAATTGGTACAGGGCACGAGCAGTACTTC
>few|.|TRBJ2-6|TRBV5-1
CASSLLGREASGANVLTF
TGCGCCAGCAGCTTGCTAGGCAGGGAAGCCTCTGGGGCCAACGTCCTGACTTTC
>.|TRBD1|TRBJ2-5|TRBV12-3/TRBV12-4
CASSFGQGARETQYF
TGTGCCAGCAGTTTCGGACAGGGGGCCCGGGAGACCCAGTACTTC
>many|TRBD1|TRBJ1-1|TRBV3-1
CASSQPRTGHTEAFF
TGTGCCAGCAGCCAACCAAGGACAGGGCACACTGAAGCTTTCTTT
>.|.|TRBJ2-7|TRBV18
CASSPQDRIQSYRYF
TGTGCCAGCTCACCACAGGACCGAATACAGTCCTATCGGTACTTC
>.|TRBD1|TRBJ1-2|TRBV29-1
CSVDQNRGGYGYTF
TGCAGCGTTGACCAGAACAGGGGCGGCTATGGCTACACCTTC
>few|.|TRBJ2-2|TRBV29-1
CSVDQARGGELFF
TGCAGCGTTGATCAAGCGCGAGGCGGGGAGCTGTTTTTT
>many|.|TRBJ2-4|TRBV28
CASSPGHINIQYF
TGTGCCAGCAGTCCGGGACACATAAACATTCAGTACTTC
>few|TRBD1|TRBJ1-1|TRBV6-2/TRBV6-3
CASSPPPGQGIMNTEAFF
TGTGCCAGCAGTCCTCCACCGGGACAGGGAATAATGAACACTGAAGCTTTCTTT
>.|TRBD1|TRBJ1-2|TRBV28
CASRPGQENYGYTF
TGTGCCAGCAGGCCGGGACAGGAAAACTATGGCTACACCTTC
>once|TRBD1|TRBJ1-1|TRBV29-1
CSVITGTGQVEAFF
TGCAGCGTCATAACCGGGACAGGCCAGGTTGAAGCTTTCTTT
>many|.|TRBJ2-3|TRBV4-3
CASSQFHITDTQYF
TGCGCCAGCAGCCAGTTTCATATCACAGATACGCAGTATTTT
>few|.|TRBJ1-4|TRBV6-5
CASSPQVATNEKLFF
TGTGCCAGCAGCCCACAGGTTGCAACTAATGAAAAACTGTTTTTT
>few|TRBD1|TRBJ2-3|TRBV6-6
CASSYGQGRADTQYF
TGTGCCAGCAGTTACGGACAGGGTAGGGCAGATACGCAGTATTTT
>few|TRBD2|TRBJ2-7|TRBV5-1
CASSPGTSMGEQYF
TGCGCCAGCAGCCCCGGGACTAGCATGGGCGAGCAGTACTTC
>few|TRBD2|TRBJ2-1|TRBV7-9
CASSLVASGNEQFF
TGTGCCAGCAGCTTAGTTGCTAGCGGCAATGAGCAGTTCTTC